The source of this TCR beta chain is a study of a mutant IDH1 vaccine in newly diagnosed glioma. About the study: The earlier regimen, radiotherapy, temozolomide, or both, was most often both.

The data were produced by immunoSEQ multiplex PCR, yet TCRdb's version contains in-frame clones alone and is incomplete. The sample carries 60,000 to 85,000 clones, roughly 78% recorded once. General study points: Altogether, 93.3% of patients exhibited vaccine-induced immune responses. Pseudoprogression seemed unrelated to changes in top peripheral T cell clonotypes.

A remark on this clone: Antigen specificity is unknown.

Per germline, CDR1 MNHEY and CDR2 SVGAGI. V gave up 0 bases and J gave up 5 bases; unmatched junction bases: 2. The CDR3 covers 15 residues. Time point here: baseline, week 1 (first vaccination visit). Treatment reported: pre-vaccination baseline after standard-of-care therapy. New IDH1-mutant, ATRX-lost WHO grade 3 or 4 astrocytomas occurred in donors. The sequences come from PBMCs, collected from a glioma patient treated with radiotherapy, temozolomide or both. The clonotype originates from a man over 45 with glioma. This rearrangement joins TRBV6-5 to TRBJ2-3, with 10 positions matching TRBD1. DNA for the CDR3: TGTGCCAGCAGTTACTCGGGACAGGGGAAAGATACGCAGTATTTT. Protein sequence: CASSYSGQGKDTQYF.